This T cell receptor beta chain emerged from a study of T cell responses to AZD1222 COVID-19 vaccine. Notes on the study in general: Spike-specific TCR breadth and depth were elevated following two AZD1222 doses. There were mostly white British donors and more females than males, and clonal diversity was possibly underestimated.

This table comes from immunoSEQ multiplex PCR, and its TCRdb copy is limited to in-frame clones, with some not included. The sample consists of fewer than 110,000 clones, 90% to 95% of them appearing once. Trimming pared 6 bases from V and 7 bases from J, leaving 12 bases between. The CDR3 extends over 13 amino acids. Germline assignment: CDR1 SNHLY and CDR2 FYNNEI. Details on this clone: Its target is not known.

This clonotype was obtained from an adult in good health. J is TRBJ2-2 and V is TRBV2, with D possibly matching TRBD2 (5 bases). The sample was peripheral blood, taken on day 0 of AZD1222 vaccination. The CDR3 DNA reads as TGTGCCAGCAGCCGGTCCGCGGGCGGGGAGCTGTTTTTT. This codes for CASSRSAGGELFF.